The 24 T cell receptor beta chains given below trace back to one sample, sequenced in a study of technical replicates of blood from a handful of donors. Some clones are missing from TCRdb's copy, which holds only in-frame ones; the method was immunoSEQ multiplex PCR. The sample holds tens of thousands of clones, approximately 94% seen once. Input material: T cells isolated from PBMCs. These receptors all come from a human donor in good health.

The CDR3 bases are TGTGCCAGCAGCGTAGATGGACTAGCGGACTACAATGAGCAGTTCTTC. This codes for CASSVDGLADYNEQFF. The rearrangement links TRBV9 to TRBJ2-1; 10 positions agree with TRBD2. The CDR3 totals 16 residues. Germline V CDR1 and CDR2: SGDLS, YYNGEE. V was clipped by 0 bases and J by 3 bases; unmatched bases: 3.

The DNA of the CDR3 is TGTGCCAGCAGACGAACAGGGGGCTCGAGCTCCTACGAGCAGTACTTC. Translation: CASRRTGGSSSYEQYF. The V call is TRBV27, the J call TRBJ2-7; 9 bases agree with TRBD1. The CDR3 has 16 residues. The V gene's germline CDR1 is MNHEY and CDR2 SMNVEV (reference sequence). With 6 bases clipped from V and 0 bases from J, the junction kept 9 bases outside the gene matches.

The gene calls are TRBV27 and TRBJ2-7; TRBD2 matches 11 bases. Germline V gene lookup returns CDR1 MNHEY and CDR2 SMNVEV (reference sequence). After removal of 3 bases from V and 4 bases from J, the junction contained 5 bases not matched to a gene. The CDR3 loop spans 15 amino acids. The CDR3 loop is CASSLLAGGQYEQYF. CDR3 nucleotide sequence: TGTGCCAGCAGTTTGTTAGCGGGAGGGCAATACGAGCAGTACTTC.

J is TRBJ2-7 and V is TRBV5-6, with 8 positions matching TRBD2. Germline V gene data show CDR1 as SGHDT and CDR2 as YYEEEE. Trimming cost V 3 bases and J 3 bases; bases outside gene matches: 8. CDR3 length equals 15 residues. CDR3 loop: CASSWRLAGSYEQYF. In DNA form, the CDR3 reads TGTGCCAGCAGCTGGCGTCTAGCGGGTAGCTACGAGCAGTACTTC.

The V and J genes are TRBV12-5 and TRBJ2-1; 8 bases agree with TRBD2. Unmatched junction bases numbered 11, after V lost 8 bases and J lost 2 bases. Germline loops: CDR1 LGHNT, CDR2 FRNRAP. This CDR3 has 16 residues. The CDR3 DNA reads as TGTGCTAGTACTCTGGGCGGGAGGCCTACCTACAATGAGCAGTTCTTC. It is translated as CASTLGGRPTYNEQFF.

The gene calls are TRBV4-2 and TRBJ2-5, with 8 bases identical to TRBD2. This CDR3 is built from 16 residues. Germline CDR1 LGHNA, CDR2 YNFKEQ. V was pared by 4 bases and J by 2 bases, with 9 bases of the junction left unmatched. CDR3 residues: CASSPGGAGGQETQYF. The CDR3 DNA is TGTGCCAGCAGCCCAGGCGGGGCGGGGGGTCAAGAGACCCAGTACTTC.

The chain is built from TRBV10-3 and TRBJ2-5; 11 nucleotides match TRBD2. This CDR3 contains 16 residues. The germline V gene encodes CDR1 ENHRY and CDR2 SYGVKD. Trimming cost V 0 bases and J 4 bases; bases outside gene matches: 4. CDR3 nucleotides: TGTGCCATCAGTGAGTCGACTAGCGGGACTCGAGAGACCCAGTACTTC. Translation gives CAISESTSGTRETQYF.

The rearrangement joins TRBV6-1 to TRBJ2-2, with D unclear. Germline values: CDR1 MNHNS, CDR2 SASEGT. Trimming left V 0 bases short and J 6 bases short, with 8 bases between. The CDR3 contains 14 residues. In DNA form, the CDR3 reads TGTGCCAGCAGTGAAGCTGTCCGTGCCGGGGAGCTGTTTTTT. Residues: CASSEAVRAGELFF.

The J gene is TRBJ2-7, the V gene TRBV5-1, with D maybe TRBD2 (5 bases). The germline V and J ends were trimmed by 0 bases and 4 bases, with 8 bases remaining between them. In germline, CDR1 is SGHRS, CDR2 YFSETQ. The CDR3 has 13 amino acids. The DNA for the CDR3 is TGCGCCAGCAGCTTGGGGTGGAGGTACGAGCAGTACTTC. Translation gives CASSLGWRYEQYF.

The chain joins TRBV21-1 to TRBJ2-5; TRBD2, the table's D call, was not compared with the DNA. TRBV21-1 constitutes a pseudogene. The CDR3 totals 21 residues. The CDR3 nucleotides read TGTGCCAGACGACAAGGCGAGGGCGCGGAAGAAGTGCGGGGGTACCAAGAGACCCAGTACTTC. Translation gives CARRQGEGAEEVRGYQETQYF.

This clone showed up just a few times. This chain links TRBV10-3 with TRBJ1-5; possibly TRBD1 for D (5 bases). V lost 6 bases and J 6 bases, leaving 9 bases between the germline ends. Germline V gene sequence: CDR1 ENHRY, CDR2 SYGVKD. The CDR3 has 12 residues. For the CDR3, the DNA is TGTGCCATCAGCGCCCAGGGTCAGCCCCAGCATTTT. Protein: CAISAQGQPQHF.

The chain couples TRBV13 to TRBJ2-7; D might be TRBD2 (6 bases). V was shortened by 5 bases and J by 6 bases, with 17 bases between the two germline ends. The germline CDR1 and CDR2 sequences are PRHDT and FYEKMQ (reference sequence). This CDR3 contains 14 residues. CDR3 nucleotides: TGTGCCAGCAGCGCTCCGGGGACTCGCGGCGAGCAGTACTTC. This encodes CASSAPGTRGEQYF.

The chain links TRBV5-1 to TRBJ2-1, with D perhaps TRBD1 (6 bases). With 6 bases removed from V and 9 bases from J, the gap between germline ends came to 10 bases. Looked up from germline, CDR1 is SGHRS and CDR2 is YFSETQ. This CDR3 comprises 11 residues. The CDR3: CASTDSLEQFF. The CDR3, as DNA: TGCGCCAGCACGGACAGCCTTGAGCAGTTCTTC.

The chain combines TRBV11-3 with TRBJ1-1; 9 bases are shared with TRBD1. Per germline, CDR1 SGHNT and CDR2 YENEEA. CDR3 length: 19 residues. The V and J ends lost 0 bases and 1 base, in that order; junction bases with no gene match: 12. The CDR3 coding sequence is TGTGCCAGCAGCTTAGATCCCGGGACAGGGCGATTCCGGAACACTGAAGCTTTCTTT. Amino acid sequence: CASSLDPGTGRFRNTEAFF.

The J gene is TRBJ2-7, the V gene TRBV28; the D gene is possibly TRBD2 (5 bases). The CDR3 is 13 amino acids. The germline V and J ends were trimmed by 6 bases and 0 bases, with 9 bases remaining between them. CDR1 and CDR2 from the germline V gene are MDHEN and SYDVKM. This chain's CDR3 is CASRIGSSYEQYF. CDR3 DNA: TGTGCCAGCAGAATAGGGAGCTCCTACGAGCAGTACTTC.

This chain joins TRBV19 and TRBJ1-5; TRBD1 agrees at 9 bases. The V segment lost 2 bases and the J segment 3 bases; nucleotides outside the gene matches: 8. Germline V gives CDR1 LNHDA, CDR2 SQIVND (reference sequence). CDR3 length equals 17 residues. The CDR3 sequence: CASSIWSGTGSNQPQHF. The DNA of the CDR3 is TGTGCCAGTAGTATATGGTCGGGGACAGGGTCCAATCAGCCCCAGCATTTT.

CDR3 protein: CASSVTGPQETQYF. Written as DNA, the CDR3 is TGTGCCAGCAGCGTGACAGGCCCCCAAGAGACCCAGTACTTC. The chain has TRBV5-8 and TRBJ2-5; D possibly corresponds to TRBD1 (6 bases). Trimming took 4 bases from V and 1 from J, leaving 11 bases between them. The germline V gene encodes CDR1 SGHTS and CDR2 YDEGEE. There are 14 residues in the CDR3.

The J gene is TRBJ2-2, the V gene TRBV14, with D possibly being TRBD1 (6 bases). CDR1 and CDR2 (germline): SGHDN, FVKESK. There are 14 residues in the CDR3. With 3 bases removed from V and 6 bases from J, the gap between germline ends came to 11 bases. The CDR3: CASSQGALSGELFF. In nucleotides, the CDR3 is TGTGCCAGCAGCCAGGGGGCTCTGTCCGGGGAGCTGTTTTTT.

The chain links TRBV5-1 to TRBJ2-1; weak D call: TRBD1 (10 bases). With 4 bases removed from V and 7 bases from J, the gap between germline ends came to 24 bases. CDR3 length: 17 amino acids. Germline CDR1 SGHRS, CDR2 YFSETQ. The CDR3 loop reads CASSRGRGDRGRNEQFF. The DNA for the CDR3 is TGCGCCAGCAGCCGCGGGAGGGGGGACAGGGGACGAAATGAGCAGTTCTTC.

The rearrangement uses TRBV10-2 and TRBJ2-3, with 8 bases lining up with TRBD1. V shed 2 bases, J shed 3 bases, and the junction held 4 bases outside the gene matches. The CDR3 consists of 15 residues. Looked up from germline, CDR1 is WSHSY and CDR2 is SAAADI. The CDR3 DNA follows: TGCGCCAGCAGTGAGCCCGACAGGGGAACAGATACGCAGTATTTT. As protein: CASSEPDRGTDTQYF.

V and J are TRBV7-8 and TRBJ2-7; 12 bases fit TRBD2. The CDR3 totals 15 residues. The ends lost 4 bases at V and 3 bases at J; junction bases unmatched: 4. CDR1 is SGHVS, CDR2 FQNEAQ, per germline. The CDR3 spells CASSSRLAGDYEQYF. In nucleotides, the CDR3 is TGTGCCAGCAGCTCACGACTAGCGGGAGACTACGAGCAGTACTTC.

The rearrangement joins TRBV6-4 to TRBJ1-1; D is perhaps TRBD1 (6 bases). Trimming took 0 bases from V and 5 from J, leaving 13 bases between them. Germline V gives CDR1 MRHNA, CDR2 SNTAGT. The CDR3 is 15 amino acids. CDR3: CASSDSIGGQTEAFF. As DNA, the CDR3 is TGTGCCAGCAGTGACTCGATCGGAGGACAGACTGAAGCTTTCTTT.

This chain joins TRBV7-9 and TRBJ2-7; TRBD1 is a possible D gene (6 bases). The CDR3 spans 13 residues. Between the trimmed V and J ends, which lost 5 bases and 2 bases, there was a span of 10 bases. Germline V gives CDR1 SEHNR, CDR2 FQNEAQ (reference sequence). CDR3 in amino acids: CASSVRQAYEQYF. CDR3 nucleotides: TGTGCCAGCAGCGTCCGACAGGCCTACGAGCAGTACTTC. Drawing the rest from reference TRBV7-9 and TRBJ2-7, the complete variable domain is DTGVSQNPRHKITKRGQNVTFRCDPISEHNRLYWYRQTLGQGPEFLTYFQNEAQLEKSRLLSDRFSAERPKGSFSTLEIQRTEQGDSAMYLCASSVRQAYEQYFGPGTRLTVT.

CDR3 in amino acids: CASSEGEFGETQYF. The CDR3 DNA follows: TGTGCCAGCAGTGAAGGGGAGTTCGGCGAGACCCAGTACTTC. This chain joins TRBV2 and TRBJ2-5, with a possible D match to TRBD2 (5 bases). The V gene lost 1 base and the J gene lost 5 bases, with 11 bases spanning the gap. Germline-derived CDR1 and CDR2 are SNHLY and FYNNEI. CDR3 size: 14 residues.